This T cell receptor (beta chain) was retrieved from a study of siplizumab effects on memory and regulatory T cells. Notes on the study in general: In siplizumab conditions, mappable alloreactive CD4+ clones averaged about 71% Treg-derived, against 25% to 30% in controls.

Note on this clone: What it binds is unknown.

Sequenced by immunoSEQ multiplex PCR; TCRdb stores in-frame clones only, minus some. The data contain some 120,000 clones, about 94% of them singletons. Trimming pared 3 bases from V and 1 base from J, leaving 11 bases between. This CDR3 comprises 15 residues. Germline V CDR1 and CDR2: SGHTA, FQGNSA. The sample taken for sequencing was non-Treg CD4+ T cells sorted from blood. The chain recombines TRBV7-2 with TRBJ2-3; possibly TRBD2 for D (5 bases). The source of this sequence is a human donor in good health. CDR3 coding DNA: TGTGCCAGCAGCTTCCCGACTATCCGCACAGATACGCAGTATTTT. It specifies CASSFPTIRTDTQYF.